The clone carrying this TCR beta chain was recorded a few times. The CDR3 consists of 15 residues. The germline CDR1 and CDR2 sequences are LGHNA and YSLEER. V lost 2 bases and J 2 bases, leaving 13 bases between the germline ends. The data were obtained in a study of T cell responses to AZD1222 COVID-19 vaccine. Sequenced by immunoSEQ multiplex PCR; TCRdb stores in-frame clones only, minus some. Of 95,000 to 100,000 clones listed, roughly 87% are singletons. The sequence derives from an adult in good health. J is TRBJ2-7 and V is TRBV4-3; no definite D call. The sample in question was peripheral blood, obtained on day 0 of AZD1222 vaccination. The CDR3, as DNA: TGCGCCAGCAGCCAAACTCTCCAGAATACCTACGAGCAGTACTTC. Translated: CASSQTLQNTYEQYF.